The clone carrying this T cell receptor (beta chain) has a count of ten or more. cDNA synthesis used a TRAV/TRBV-specific primer set for both chains. PCR amplification of the TCRs was performed with Phusion for 20 PCR cycles, and it relied on a constant-region primer together with a V-primer adapter. In TCRdb, the reads were re-called with MiXCR into one record per CDR3 protein. The sample lists tens of thousands of distinct CDR3 sequences, roughly 17% occurring once. The sample comes from a study of low-dose radiotherapy and immunotherapy resistance in tumors. V shed 0 bases and J shed 10 bases, with 14 bases lying between them. Germline CDR1 reads GTSNPN; CDR2 reads SVGIG (reference sequence). There are 13 residues in the CDR3. Specified time point: after trial treatment. Sample treatment: LDRT plus nivolumab, ipilimumab, low-dose cyclophosphamide and aspirin (RACIN trial). Eligibility criteria specified advanced solid malignancies devoid of tumor-infiltrating lymphocytes.

Material: PBMCs, obtained after low-dose radiotherapy plus immunotherapy. The clonotype originates from a male donor with prostate cancer. The V call is TRBV30, the J call TRBJ2-3; D remains ambiguous. CDR3 nucleotides: TGTGCCTGGAGTGTACTAAGTCAAGTGTCGCAGTATTTT. Translated, it gives CAWSVLSQVSQYF.